This is a list of T cell receptor beta chains from one sample in a study of response to subunit inactivated influenza vaccine. TCRdb fed the RT-PCR reads into MiXCR, producing one record per CDR3 protein. This table has approximately 530,000 distinct CDR3 sequences, 10% to 15% appearing once. The source material was PBMCs from blood, sampled 45 days after vaccination. The receptors come from a man in his fifties who received an inactivated influenza vaccine. The CDR3 runs from the conserved cysteine through the conserved F or W. Fields, in order: clone size, V gene, J gene, D gene, CDR3 length, CDR3 DNA, CDR3 protein. D genes are given only for firm matches. Clone size is given for some rows only: seen once, a few or many times, or a class if the clone is expanded.

clone size: NA
V gene: TRBV20-1
J gene: TRBJ2-7
D gene: TRBD1
CDR3 length: 13
CDR3 DNA: TGCAGTGCTAGTCGGGACAGGGTGGGAGAGCAGTACTTC
CDR3 protein: CSASRDRVGEQYF

clone size: many
V gene: TRBV5-1
J gene: TRBJ2-2
D gene: TRBD1
CDR3 length: 15
CDR3 DNA: TGCGCCAGCAGTGCCGGGACAGCGAACACCGGGGAGCTGTTTTTT
CDR3 protein: CASSAGTANTGELFF

clone size: few
V gene: TRBV20-1
J gene: TRBJ2-7
D gene: TRBD1
CDR3 length: 14
CDR3 DNA: TGCAGTGCTAAAAGGACAGGGATAGGCTACGAGCAGTACTTC
CDR3 protein: CSAKRTGIGYEQYF

clone size: few
V gene: TRBV20-1
J gene: TRBJ2-3
D gene: NA
CDR3 length: 12
CDR3 DNA: TGCAGTGCTAGAACTCTGGCAGATACGCAGTATTTT
CDR3 protein: CSARTLADTQYF

clone size: few
V gene: TRBV14
J gene: TRBJ2-5
D gene: TRBD2
CDR3 length: 17
CDR3 DNA: TGTGCCAGCAGCCAAGAGGGAGCGGGAGGTACAAGACGGACCCAGTACTTC
CDR3 protein: CASSQEGAGGTRRTQYF

clone size: many
V gene: TRBV29-1
J gene: TRBJ2-5
D gene: NA
CDR3 length: 10
CDR3 DNA: TGCAGCGTTATCCAAGAGACCCAGTACTTC
CDR3 protein: CSVIQETQYF

clone size: few
V gene: TRBV12-3/TRBV12-4
J gene: TRBJ2-1
D gene: NA
CDR3 length: 16
CDR3 DNA: TGTGCCAGCACTACTCCGGGACGAGACTCCTACAATGAGCAGTTCTTC
CDR3 protein: CASTTPGRDSYNEQFF

clone size: NA
V gene: TRBV27
J gene: TRBJ2-7
D gene: NA
CDR3 length: 13
CDR3 DNA: TGTGCCAGCGGGCGAAACGCACCCCCCGAGCAGTACTTC
CDR3 protein: CASGRNAPPEQYF

clone size: NA
V gene: TRBV9
J gene: TRBJ2-5
D gene: NA
CDR3 length: 16
CDR3 DNA: TGTGCCAGCAGCGTAGACCCCAGGGTAATGTCGGAGACCCAGTACTTC
CDR3 protein: CASSVDPRVMSETQYF

clone size: NA
V gene: TRBV2
J gene: TRBJ2-5
D gene: TRBD2
CDR3 length: 17
CDR3 DNA: TGTGCCAGCAGGCGCGAGCTAGCGGGAGCAGTGCAAGAGACCCAGTACTTC
CDR3 protein: CASRRELAGAVQETQYF

clone size: NA
V gene: TRBV29-1
J gene: TRBJ1-6
D gene: NA
CDR3 length: 14
CDR3 DNA: TGCAGCGTTGGAACGGGGCAGGGGAATTCACCCCTCCACTTT
CDR3 protein: CSVGTGQGNSPLHF

clone size: many
V gene: TRBV5-5
J gene: TRBJ1-4
D gene: NA
CDR3 length: 13
CDR3 DNA: TGTGCCAGCAGCACCCCAACTAATGAAAAACTGTTTTTT
CDR3 protein: CASSTPTNEKLFF

clone size: NA
V gene: TRBV12-3/TRBV12-4
J gene: TRBJ1-4
D gene: NA
CDR3 length: 14
CDR3 DNA: TGTGCCAGCAGTTGGGGCCGGGGGGGTGAAAAACTGTTTTTT
CDR3 protein: CASSWGRGGEKLFF

clone size: NA
V gene: TRBV11-2
J gene: TRBJ2-1
D gene: NA
CDR3 length: 15
CDR3 DNA: TGTGCCAGCAGCCCAGGACAGAATTTCAACAATGAGCAGTTCTTC
CDR3 protein: CASSPGQNFNNEQFF

clone size: NA
V gene: TRBV12-3/TRBV12-4
J gene: TRBJ2-1
D gene: NA
CDR3 length: 15
CDR3 DNA: TGTGCCAGCAGTTTCATGGGGGATGGATACAATGAGCAGTTCTTC
CDR3 protein: CASSFMGDGYNEQFF

clone size: few
V gene: TRBV12-3/TRBV12-4
J gene: TRBJ2-7
D gene: NA
CDR3 length: 14
CDR3 DNA: TGTGCCAGCAGTTTTAGCGCGGAAGGATACGAGCAGTACTTC
CDR3 protein: CASSFSAEGYEQYF

clone size: few
V gene: TRBV2
J gene: TRBJ1-5
D gene: NA
CDR3 length: 15
CDR3 DNA: TGTGCCAGCAGGTACAGGGTCAGCCGCAATCAGCCCCAGCATTTT
CDR3 protein: CASRYRVSRNQPQHF

clone size: few
V gene: TRBV10-1
J gene: TRBJ2-7
D gene: TRBD1
CDR3 length: 13
CDR3 DNA: TGCGCCAGCAATGGGACAGTAGCATACGAGCAGTACTTC
CDR3 protein: CASNGTVAYEQYF

clone size: few
V gene: TRBV9
J gene: TRBJ1-4
D gene: NA
CDR3 length: 15
CDR3 DNA: TGTGCCAGCAGCGGACTTGGGGGGAGAGAGGAAAAACTGTTTTTT
CDR3 protein: CASSGLGGREEKLFF

clone size: NA
V gene: TRBV6-1
J gene: TRBJ2-3
D gene: NA
CDR3 length: 13
CDR3 DNA: TGTGCCAGCAGTGAAATTTTTGAAGATACGCAGTATTTT
CDR3 protein: CASSEIFEDTQYF

clone size: NA
V gene: TRBV30
J gene: TRBJ1-5
D gene: NA
CDR3 length: 13
CDR3 DNA: TGTGCCTGGAGTACTGGCAAGAATCAGCCCCAGCATTTT
CDR3 protein: CAWSTGKNQPQHF

clone size: few
V gene: TRBV20-1
J gene: TRBJ1-1
D gene: NA
CDR3 length: 14
CDR3 DNA: TGCAGTGCCCTCGATATCCGGATGAACACTGAAGCTTTCTTT
CDR3 protein: CSALDIRMNTEAFF

clone size: few
V gene: TRBV7-9
J gene: TRBJ2-3
D gene: NA
CDR3 length: 13
CDR3 DNA: TGTGCCAGCGCCCTGACGACCACAGATACGCAGTATTTT
CDR3 protein: CASALTTTDTQYF

clone size: few
V gene: TRBV12-3/TRBV12-4
J gene: TRBJ1-1
D gene: NA
CDR3 length: 14
CDR3 DNA: TGTGCCAGCAGTTCGACAGGCACTAACACTGAAGCTTTCTTT
CDR3 protein: CASSSTGTNTEAFF

clone size: many
V gene: TRBV29-1
J gene: TRBJ2-7
D gene: TRBD2
CDR3 length: 14
CDR3 DNA: TGCAGCGTTGCCTCCGCGGGAGGGCCGGGAGAGCAGTACTTC
CDR3 protein: CSVASAGGPGEQYF

clone size: many
V gene: TRBV29-1
J gene: TRBJ2-7
D gene: TRBD1
CDR3 length: 14
CDR3 DNA: TGCAGCGTCGATAACAGGGGTTCTGGGAAGGAGCAGTACTTC
CDR3 protein: CSVDNRGSGKEQYF

clone size: few
V gene: TRBV28
J gene: TRBJ2-1
D gene: NA
CDR3 length: 15
CDR3 DNA: TGTGCCAGCAGTTCGACGACAGGAACCTACAATGAGCAGTTCTTC
CDR3 protein: CASSSTTGTYNEQFF

clone size: NA
V gene: TRBV20-1
J gene: TRBJ2-1
D gene: TRBD2
CDR3 length: 18
CDR3 DNA: TGCAGTGCGGGGGGGAGACTAGCGGGAGTATACTCCTACAATGAGCAGTTCTTC
CDR3 protein: CSAGGRLAGVYSYNEQFF

clone size: NA
V gene: TRBV15
J gene: TRBJ1-6
D gene: NA
CDR3 length: 15
CDR3 DNA: TGTGCCACCAGCAGAGACGGTTATGACGGTTCACCCCTCCACTTT
CDR3 protein: CATSRDGYDGSPLHF